This T cell receptor (beta chain) originates from a study of T cells after yellow fever vaccination. Points from the study as a whole: CD4 and CD8 compartments shared a small share of clonotypes.

The authors made TCR cDNA by 5'RACE template switching, adding a universal primer site and UMIs. TCRdb fed the 5' RACE reads into MiXCR, producing one record per CDR3 protein. This table has roughly 170,000 distinct CDR3 sequences, around 8.5% appearing once. In the case of this clonotype: Its antigen is currently unknown.

The CDR3 contains 11 residues. Trimming stripped 1 base from V and 7 bases from J, with 5 bases between. The germline CDR1 and CDR2 sequences are DFQATT and SNEGSKA (reference sequence). The TCR was taken from a young man who received the YFV17D yellow fever vaccine. The chain joins TRBV20-1 to TRBJ1-3, with unresolved D. The material sequenced was CD8+ T cells sorted from PBMCs, taken 45 days after the yellow fever booster vaccination. The CDR3 is CSARASNTIYF. DNA for the CDR3: TGCAGTGCTAGAGCGAGTAACACCATATATTTT.